The rows below give T cell receptor beta chains drawn from one sample of a study of shared clonotypes between healthy human individuals. Some clones are missing from TCRdb's copy, which holds only in-frame ones; the method was immunoSEQ multiplex PCR. The sample yields under 600,000 clones, more than 95% seen once. The sample consisted of naive CD8+ T cells sorted from blood. All receptors derive from a man aged 25 to 45 in good health. CDR3s include the opening cysteine and the closing phenylalanine or tryptophan. A D gene is named only where the DNA matches it firmly. Clone size is stated in some rows and not others, as once, few, many or a class when expanded.

v_call	clone_size	d_call	j_call	cdr3_aa	cdr3_nt
TRBV9	once	TRBD1	TRBJ2-1	CASSVDPPTGGEYNEQFF	TGTGCCAGCAGCGTAGACCCTCCAACAGGGGGCGAATACAATGAGCAGTTCTTC
TRBV14	once	TRBD2	TRBJ2-3	CASSLSGSRRNTQYF	TGTGCCAGCAGCCTCAGCGGGAGTCGGCGGAATACGCAGTATTTT
TRBV18	NA	NA	TRBJ2-4	CASSPLGSIEGIENIQYF	TGTGCCAGCTCACCACTCGGAAGCATAGAGGGTATTGAAAACATTCAGTACTTC
TRBV9	NA	TRBD1	TRBJ2-1	CASSVDFNRGPAEQFF	TGTGCCAGCAGCGTAGATTTTAACAGGGGCCCCGCTGAGCAGTTCTTC
TRBV5-6	NA	TRBD1	TRBJ2-7	CASREPGQGFYEQYF	TGTGCCAGCAGAGAACCGGGACAGGGGTTCTACGAGCAGTACTTC
TRBV4-3	NA	TRBD2	TRBJ2-2	CASSQEVAGGLGGELFF	TGCGCCAGCAGCCAAGAAGTTGCGGGAGGGCTAGGCGGGGAGCTGTTTTTT
TRBV10-1	NA	TRBD1	TRBJ2-7	CASSDSRQGGSYEQYF	TGCGCCAGCAGTGACTCGAGACAGGGCGGCTCCTACGAGCAGTACTTC
TRBV5-6	NA	NA	TRBJ2-7	CASSLVTVGKEQYF	TGTGCCAGCAGCTTGGTAACAGTTGGGAAGGAGCAGTACTTC
TRBV14	NA	TRBD2	TRBJ2-7	CASSHTSGRAYEQYF	TGTGCCAGCAGCCATACTAGCGGGAGGGCCTACGAGCAGTACTTC
TRBV27	NA	TRBD1	TRBJ2-7	CASTGTGGYEQYF	TGTGCCAGCACGGGGACAGGGGGATACGAGCAGTACTTC
TRBV27	NA	NA	TRBJ1-3	CASSSSSPRSGNTIYF	TGTGCCAGCAGTTCGTCATCGCCCCGCTCTGGAAACACCATATATTTT
TRBV18	NA	TRBD1	TRBJ1-5	CASSPGQGDHYSNQPQHF	TGTGCCAGCTCACCGGGACAGGGAGACCACTATAGCAATCAGCCCCAGCATTTT
TRBV5-1	NA	TRBD2	TRBJ2-1	CASSLGLAGASYNEQFF	TGCGCCAGCAGCTTGGGACTAGCGGGAGCTTCCTACAATGAGCAGTTCTTC
TRBV4-3	NA	NA	TRBJ2-1	CASSQEKWGNHNEQFF	TGCGCCAGCAGCCAAGAAAAGTGGGGGAACCACAATGAGCAGTTCTTC
TRBV27	NA	NA	TRBJ2-5	CASSSLETQYF	TGTGCCAGCAGTTCCCTGGAGACCCAGTACTTC
TRBV5-1	once	TRBD1	TRBJ2-7	CASSMGTGAHEQYF	TGCGCCAGCAGTATGGGGACAGGGGCCCACGAGCAGTACTTC
TRBV9	NA	NA	TRBJ2-3	CASSVVNTDTQYF	TGTGCCAGCAGCGTCGTTAACACAGATACGCAGTATTTT
TRBV7-2	NA	NA	TRBJ1-5	CASSLYANNQPQHF	TGTGCCAGCAGCTTGTATGCCAACAATCAGCCCCAGCATTTT
TRBV5-4	NA	NA	TRBJ2-2	CASSETIGELFF	TGTGCCAGCAGCGAGACGATCGGGGAGCTGTTTTTT
TRBV6-5	once	TRBD1	TRBJ2-7	CASSIWTGDVYEQYF	TGTGCCAGCAGTATATGGACAGGGGACGTCTACGAGCAGTACTTC
TRBV27	NA	NA	TRBJ1-1	CASSSIPGNPHPMNTEAFF	TGTGCCAGCAGTTCCATCCCAGGGAACCCTCATCCAATGAACACTGAAGCTTTCTTT
TRBV27	once	TRBD2	TRBJ2-1	CASSSAELAGEVDEQFF	TGTGCCAGCAGTTCAGCAGAACTAGCGGGTGAAGTTGATGAGCAGTTCTTC
TRBV29-1	NA	TRBD2	TRBJ2-3	CSAPIVAGGSFSFRTDTQYF	TGCAGCGCCCCTATTGTAGCGGGAGGGAGTTTTTCGTTTCGCACAGATACGCAGTATTTT
TRBV9	NA	NA	TRBJ2-7	CASSESDTSEQYF	TGTGCCAGCAGCGAAAGCGACACTAGCGAGCAGTACTTC
TRBV11-2	NA	NA	TRBJ2-7	CASSAGSTYEQYF	TGTGCCAGCAGTGCAGGATCTACCTACGAGCAGTACTTC
TRBV7-2	once	NA	TRBJ1-1	CASSEQGTEAFF	TGTGCCAGCAGCGAACAGGGTACTGAAGCTTTCTTT
TRBV27	once	NA	TRBJ1-1	CASRSGRVNTEAFF	TGTGCCAGCAGATCCGGAAGGGTGAACACTGAAGCTTTCTTT
TRBV27	once	NA	TRBJ2-1	CASATGSYNEQFF	TGTGCCAGCGCCACGGGCTCCTACAATGAGCAGTTCTTC
TRBV6-5	NA	NA	TRBJ2-7	CASSYSNGGEQYF	TGTGCCAGCAGTTACTCGAACGGGGGCGAGCAGTACTTC
TRBV28	NA	TRBD2	TRBJ2-1	CASSPGGSGGRGEQFF	TGTGCCAGCAGTCCAGGAGGTAGCGGGGGGCGGGGAGAGCAGTTCTTC
TRBV13	NA	TRBD2	TRBJ2-5	CASSPLSGGQETQYF	TGTGCCAGCAGCCCCTTGAGCGGGGGTCAAGAGACCCAGTACTTC
TRBV1	NA	NA	TRBJ2-7	CTSSPRLAGRCEQYF	TGCACCAGCAGCCCCCGACTAGCGGGAAGGTGCGAGCAGTACTTC
TRBV6-5	NA	TRBD1	TRBJ1-4	CASSYSGTGIDEKLFF	TGTGCCAGCAGTTACTCCGGGACAGGGATCGATGAAAAACTGTTTTTT
TRBV4-1	NA	TRBD2	TRBJ2-2	CASSQEALAGGTGELFF	TGCGCCAGCAGCCAAGAGGCACTAGCGGGAGGCACCGGGGAGCTGTTTTTT
TRBV2	NA	NA	TRBJ2-7	CASSGTEQYF	TGTGCCAGCAGTGGAACCGAGCAGTACTTC
TRBV27	NA	NA	TRBJ2-7	CASRATSDKHYEQYF	TGTGCCAGCCGGGCGACGAGCGACAAGCACTACGAGCAGTACTTC
TRBV5-4	NA	NA	TRBJ1-2	CASSLMTDNYGYTF	TGTGCCAGCAGCTTGATGACGGACAACTATGGCTACACCTTC
TRBV7-6	NA	NA	TRBJ2-3	CASSPDYLHINNTQYF	TGTGCCAGCAGCCCGGACTATTTGCACATTAATAATACGCAGTATTTT
TRBV27	NA	NA	TRBJ2-1	CASSLSWGPHNEQFF	TGTGCCAGCAGTTTATCCTGGGGGCCCCACAATGAGCAGTTCTTC
TRBV9	NA	NA	TRBJ1-2	CASSAIPGGPDGYTF	TGTGCCAGCAGCGCGATACCCGGAGGGCCCGATGGCTACACCTTC
TRBV13	NA	NA	TRBJ2-3	CASGTPQADTQYF	TGTGCCAGCGGGACCCCTCAGGCAGATACGCAGTATTTT
TRBV6-1	NA	TRBD1	TRBJ2-1	CASSVTGFYNEQFF	TGTGCCAGCAGTGTGACAGGGTTTTACAATGAGCAGTTCTTC
TRBV9	NA	NA	TRBJ2-6	CASSVTISTGANVLTF	TGTGCCAGCAGCGTTACGATTTCCACTGGGGCCAACGTCCTGACTTTC
TRBV7-9	NA	NA	TRBJ1-3	CASSPQGNGNTIYF	TGTGCCAGCAGCCCCCAGGGAAACGGAAACACCATATATTTT
TRBV5-4	NA	NA	TRBJ1-1	CASSARTANTEAFF	TGTGCCAGCAGCGCCCGGACCGCGAACACTGAAGCTTTCTTT
TRBV15	NA	NA	TRBJ1-4	CATSREEATGGEKLFF	TGTGCCACCAGCAGAGAGGAAGCTACGGGTGGGGAAAAACTGTTTTTT
TRBV2	NA	NA	TRBJ2-7	CASSELYEQYF	TGTGCCAGCAGTGAATTATACGAGCAGTACTTC
TRBV7-2	NA	NA	TRBJ2-7	CASSFGGPSSYEQYF	TGTGCCAGCAGCTTTGGCGGGCCAAGCTCCTACGAGCAGTACTTC
TRBV6-5	NA	TRBD1	TRBJ2-1	CATKRTGSDNEQFF	TGTGCCACTAAAAGGACAGGGAGTGACAATGAGCAGTTCTTC
TRBV28	NA	NA	TRBJ2-7	CASSNRVSYEQYF	TGTGCCAGCAGCAACAGGGTTTCCTACGAGCAGTACTTC
TRBV6-6	NA	NA	TRBJ2-7	CASTLDGYEQYF	TGTGCCAGCACCCTGGACGGCTACGAGCAGTACTTC
TRBV10-3	NA	NA	TRBJ2-7	CAISELVYEQYF	TGTGCCATCAGTGAGTTGGTGTACGAGCAGTACTTC
TRBV11-2	NA	NA	TRBJ2-2	CASIGASGTGELFF	TGTGCCAGCATTGGGGCGTCCGGGACCGGGGAGCTGTTTTTT
TRBV7-9	NA	TRBD2	TRBJ2-7	CASSMASGEQYF	TGTGCCAGCAGCATGGCTAGCGGCGAGCAGTACTTC
TRBV11-2	once	NA	TRBJ2-1	CASSSLTSFIYNEQFF	TGTGCCAGCAGCTCATTAACTAGCTTCATTTACAATGAGCAGTTCTTC